The 18 T cell receptor beta chains presented below share a single source sample, sequenced in a study of blood T cell repertoires in COVID-19. Profiled with immunoSEQ multiplex PCR; TCRdb holds only in-frame clones, not every one. Here the sample spans 120,000 or so clones, approximately 80% being singletons. Material: peripheral blood. All receptors come from a woman in her forties or fifties with acute or convalescent COVID-19.

The genes are TRBV5-5 and TRBJ1-5; TRBD1 is a possible D gene (5 bases). Germline CDR1 and CDR2: SGHKS and YYEKEE (reference sequence). The CDR3 runs 14 residues. Trimming left V 0 bases short and J 4 bases short, with 8 bases between. This CDR3 reads CASSLAPGNQPQHF. The CDR3 region has the DNA TGTGCCAGCAGCTTGGCCCCAGGGAATCAGCCCCAGCATTTT. The full variable domain, its missing parts supplied by reference TRBV5-5 and TRBJ1-5, is DAGVTQSPTHLIKTRGQQVTLRCSPISGHKSVSWYQQVLGQGPQFIFQYYEKEERGRGNFPDRFSARQFPNYSSELNVNALLLGDSALYLCASSLAPGNQPQHFGDGTRLSIL.

The CDR3 region is CSARGPGTAFF. The CDR3 DNA reads as TGCAGTGCTAGGGGCCCCGGAACGGCTTTCTTT. The chain uses TRBV20-1 and TRBJ1-1, with unresolved D. Trimming took off 3 bases at V and 11 bases at J, with 13 bases between the two ends. CDR1 and CDR2 from the germline V gene are DFQATT and SNEGSKA (reference sequence). This CDR3 spans 11 amino acids.

The count of this clone is one. This chain links TRBV12-3 or TRBV12-4 with TRBJ2-1; 9 bases are shared with TRBD2. This CDR3 comprises 13 residues. V gave up 6 bases and J gave up 9 bases; unmatched junction bases: 6. The CDR3 region is CASSASGEGEQFF. CDR3 bases: TGTGCCAGCAGCGCTAGCGGGGAGGGTGAGCAGTTCTTC.

V is TRBV12-3 or TRBV12-4 and J is TRBJ1-1, with D hard to call. Trimming removed 6 bases from V and 0 bases from J, with 8 bases in between. The CDR3 is 13 residues long. Here the CDR3 reads CASSNQMNTEAFF. CDR3 bases: TGTGCCAGCAGCAATCAAATGAACACTGAAGCTTTCTTT.

V gene TRBV11-2 combines with J gene TRBJ2-4; possible D gene TRBD2, 5 bases. The CDR3 has 15 amino acids. Germline V CDR1 and CDR2: SGHAT, FQNNGV. The V end lost 3 bases, the J end lost 0 bases, and 9 bases lay between the germline ends. The CDR3 coding sequence is TGTGCCAGCAGCTTGACGGGATTAGCCAAAAACATTCAGTACTTC. This codes for CASSLTGLAKNIQYF. Supplemented by reference TRBV11-2 and TRBJ2-4, the full variable domain reads EAGVAQSPRYKIIEKRQSVAFWCNPISGHATLYWYQQILGQGPKLLIQFQNNGVVDDSQLPKDRFSAERLKGVDSTLKIQPAKLEDSAVYLCASSLTGLAKNIQYFGAGTRLSVL.

The chain carries TRBV6-5 and TRBJ1-4, with 7 bases lining up with TRBD1. The germline V gene has CDR1 MNHEY and CDR2 SVGAGI. V was clipped by 2 bases and J by 6 bases; unmatched bases: 6. The length of the CDR3 is 15 residues. The CDR3 here is CASSYQTGFHEKLFF. CDR3 nucleotides: TGTGCCAGCAGTTACCAGACAGGGTTCCATGAAAAACTGTTTTTT.

J is TRBJ1-5 and V is TRBV2, with D possibly TRBD1 on 6 matching bases. The CDR3 loop spans 14 amino acids. The germline V and J ends were trimmed by 8 bases and 2 bases, with 13 bases remaining between them. Germline CDR1 reads SNHLY; CDR2 reads FYNNEI. DNA for the CDR3: TGTGCCAGCCAACAGGGTTCAGGCAATCAGCCCCAGCATTTT. This translates into CASQQGSGNQPQHF.

The rearrangement joins TRBV5-8 to TRBJ2-7, with TRBD2 as a possible D gene (6 bases). From germline, CDR1 is SGHTS and CDR2 YDEGEE. This CDR3 spans 14 amino acids. Trimming removed 0 bases at V and 1 base at J, with 8 bases between. The CDR3 here is CASSLGGVSYEQYF. The CDR3 DNA reads as TGTGCCAGCAGCTTGGGCGGGGTGTCCTACGAGCAGTACTTC.

In this sample, this clone turned up once. This chain connects TRBV19 to TRBJ1-5; maybe TRBD1 (5 bases). V was cut by 2 bases and J by 1 base, with 18 bases left in between. Germline V gene data show CDR1 as LNHDA and CDR2 as SQIVND (reference sequence). The CDR3 is 18 amino acids. Written as DNA, the CDR3 is TGTGCCAGTAGTATATTTCTAGATCGGGGGGAAAGCAATCAGCCCCAGCATTTT. This gives the protein CASSIFLDRGESNQPQHF.

The chain combines TRBV4-2 with TRBJ2-7, with a weak D call TRBD2 (6 bases). The germline V and J ends were trimmed by 2 bases and 2 bases, with 19 bases remaining between them. CDR3 size: 17 residues. Germline CDR1 and CDR2: LGHNA and YNFKEQ. CDR3 protein: CASSQNPGTSNPYEQYF. CDR3 DNA: TGTGCCAGCAGCCAAAACCCCGGGACTTCGAACCCCTACGAGCAGTACTTC.

V gene TRBV18 combines with J gene TRBJ2-5; D gene uncertain. Germline lookup yields CDR1 KGHSH and CDR2 LQKENI. This CDR3 region has 13 residues. V lost 6 bases and J 2 bases, leaving 10 bases between the germline ends. The CDR3 DNA follows: TGTGCCAGCTCCCGGCCCGGGCAAGAGACCCAGTACTTC. As protein: CASSRPGQETQYF.

The chain combines TRBV9 with TRBJ2-1; 9 nucleotides line up with TRBD1. This CDR3 has 16 residues. V lost 0 bases and J lost 8; bases outside the gene matches: 9. The germline gives CDR1 SGDLS, CDR2 YYNGEE. The CDR3 spells CASSVARGTGYDEQFF. DNA for the CDR3: TGTGCCAGCAGCGTAGCCCGCGGGACAGGGTACGATGAGCAGTTCTTC.

The table lists this clone with a count of one. V gene TRBV6-2 or TRBV6-3 combines with J gene TRBJ2-2; 10 positions match TRBD1. CDR1 is MNHEY and CDR2 is SVGEGT in the germline V gene. The CDR3 is 17 amino acids. The V gene end was trimmed by 0 bases and the J gene end by 5 bases; junction bases not matched to a gene: 6. The CDR3 sequence is CASSYSRRQGATGELFF. For the CDR3, the DNA is TGTGCCAGCAGTTACTCCCGCCGACAGGGGGCGACCGGGGAGCTGTTTTTT.

The V call is TRBV20-1, the J call TRBJ2-7; TRBD2 matches 8 bases. The CDR3 runs 15 residues. Germline values: CDR1 DFQATT, CDR2 SNEGSKA (reference sequence). V shed 3 bases and J 3 bases; nucleotides not matched to a gene: 10. CDR3 protein: CSASGRGGLRYEQYF. As DNA, the CDR3 is TGCAGTGCTAGTGGACGGGGGGGACTCCGCTACGAGCAGTACTTC.

This clone has just a few counts. The chain uses TRBV5-1 and TRBJ2-2, with a weak D call TRBD1 (5 bases). Germline loops: CDR1 SGHRS, CDR2 YFSETQ. V lost 7 bases and J 6 bases, leaving 22 bases between the germline ends. The CDR3 has 16 amino acids. This CDR3 is CASYPGHGRVAGELFF. The CDR3 coding sequence is TGCGCCAGCTATCCGGGCCATGGCAGGGTAGCCGGGGAGCTGTTTTTT.

The chain uses TRBV2 and TRBJ2-7, with D unresolved. V gave up 3 bases and J gave up 3 bases, with 3 bases separating them. The CDR3 runs to 11 residues. Germline CDR1 reads SNHLY; CDR2 reads FYNNEI. Written as DNA, the CDR3 is TGTGCCAGCAGTGAGTACTACGAGCAGTACTTC. It specifies CASSEYYEQYF.

The rearrangement joins TRBV6-6 to TRBJ2-1; tentative D call: TRBD2 (5 bases). V was cut by 6 bases and J by 1 base, with 16 bases left in between. Germline-derived CDR1 and CDR2 are MNHNY and SVGAGI (reference sequence). The CDR3 is 16 amino acids. CDR3 in amino acids: CASSPRLLVSYNEQFF. In nucleotides, the CDR3 is TGTGCCAGCAGCCCCCGACTATTGGTGTCCTACAATGAGCAGTTCTTC.

Written as DNA, the CDR3 is TGTGCCAGCAGTTCGAGACGACAACCCGCTGGAAACACCATATATTTT. It yields the protein CASSSRRQPAGNTIYF. The chain has TRBV27 and TRBJ1-3; no definite D call. The CDR3 is 16 amino acids. V shed 4 bases and J shed 2 bases, with 15 bases lying between them. Per the germline V gene, CDR1 is MNHEY and CDR2 is SMNVEV (reference sequence).